These T cell receptor beta chains were read from a single sample in a study of T cells in Graves' hyperthyroidism and ophthalmopathy. TCRdb ran MiXCR on the multiplex PCR reads and lists one entry per CDR3 protein. This sample has about 350,000 distinct CDR3 sequences, with approximately 19% found just once. The specimen was blood. These receptors were obtained from a woman under 30 with Graves' hyperthyroidism. Both conserved end residues are part of each CDR3. Fields, in order: CDR3 protein, CDR3 DNA, D gene, clone size, J gene, V gene. D genes are given only for firm matches. Expanded clones are given a class, and other clones once, few, many or no size at all.

CDR3aa: CAITGILTGELFF
CDR3nt: TGTGCCATCACGGGGATTTTAACCGGGGAGCTGTTTTTT
d_gene: .
abundance: many
j_gene: TRBJ2-2
v_gene: TRBV10-3

CDR3aa: CASSDSSYEQYF
CDR3nt: TGTGCCAGCAGTGACAGCTCCTACGAGCAGTACTTC
d_gene: .
abundance: many
j_gene: TRBJ2-7
v_gene: TRBV2

CDR3aa: CSANTGTGGYYEQYF
CDR3nt: TGCAGTGCTAACACCGGGACAGGGGGGTACTACGAGCAGTACTTC
d_gene: TRBD1
abundance: few
j_gene: TRBJ2-7
v_gene: TRBV20-1

CDR3aa: CASSRRTGTMNTEAFF
CDR3nt: TGTGCCAGCAGTCGACGGACAGGGACCATGAACACTGAAGCTTTCTTT
d_gene: TRBD1
abundance: few
j_gene: TRBJ1-1
v_gene: TRBV2

CDR3aa: CATSRGQGVKFQETQDF
CDR3nt: TGCGCCACCAGCAGAGGTCAGGGGGTGAAGTTTCAAGAGACCCAGGACTTC
d_gene: TRBD1
abundance: .
j_gene: TRBJ2-5
v_gene: TRBV15

CDR3aa: CASSLGRRGVQPQHF
CDR3nt: TGTGCCAGCAGTTTGGGCAGAAGAGGTGTACAGCCCCAGCATTTT
d_gene: .
abundance: many
j_gene: TRBJ1-5
v_gene: TRBV12-3/TRBV12-4

CDR3aa: CASSVNPRRRNYGYTF
CDR3nt: TGTGCCAGCAGCGTAAATCCCCGCCGCCGGAACTATGGCTACACCTTC
d_gene: .
abundance: many
j_gene: TRBJ1-2
v_gene: TRBV9

CDR3aa: CASTRTSGSYEQYF
CDR3nt: TGTGCCAGCACCAGGACTAGCGGATCCTACGAGCAGTACTTC
d_gene: TRBD2
abundance: many
j_gene: TRBJ2-7
v_gene: TRBV27

CDR3aa: CASSFNSEKLFF
CDR3nt: TGTGCCAGCAGTTTTAACAGCGAAAAACTGTTTTTT
d_gene: .
abundance: few
j_gene: TRBJ1-4
v_gene: TRBV28

CDR3aa: CASSQDLRDEQYF
CDR3nt: TGTGCCAGCAGCCAAGATCTGAGAGACGAGCAGTACTTC
d_gene: .
abundance: .
j_gene: TRBJ2-7
v_gene: TRBV3-1

CDR3aa: CASSDSKTENTGELFF
CDR3nt: TGTGCCAGCAGTGACTCGAAGACAGAAAACACCGGGGAGCTGTTTTTT
d_gene: .
abundance: many
j_gene: TRBJ2-2
v_gene: TRBV6-4

CDR3aa: CASSQRPAGELFF
CDR3nt: TGTGCCAGCAGCCAACGACCGGCCGGGGAGCTGTTTTTT
d_gene: .
abundance: many
j_gene: TRBJ2-2
v_gene: TRBV9

CDR3aa: CSVVRGTGELFF
CDR3nt: TGCAGCGTTGTCCGTGGGACCGGGGAGCTGTTTTTT
d_gene: .
abundance: .
j_gene: TRBJ2-2
v_gene: TRBV29-1

CDR3aa: CACSPSGGQGEQYF
CDR3nt: TGTGCCTGCTCACCATCAGGGGGCCAGGGGGAGCAGTACTTC
d_gene: TRBD1
abundance: once
j_gene: TRBJ2-7
v_gene: TRBV18

CDR3aa: CASSEGSQTVYRETQYF
CDR3nt: TGTGCCAGCAGTGAAGGGAGCCAGACAGTCTACAGGGAGACCCAGTACTTC
d_gene: .
abundance: .
j_gene: TRBJ2-5
v_gene: TRBV6-1

CDR3aa: CASSQDDLAGKQETQYF
CDR3nt: TGCGCCAGCAGCCAAGATGACCTAGCGGGGAAACAAGAGACCCAGTACTTC
d_gene: TRBD2
abundance: many
j_gene: TRBJ2-5
v_gene: TRBV4-1

CDR3aa: CSASDGGGSSPLHF
CDR3nt: TGCAGTGCTAGTGATGGGGGGGGGAGTTCACCCCTCCACTTT
d_gene: .
abundance: .
j_gene: TRBJ1-6
v_gene: TRBV20-1

CDR3aa: CAISDGAGIGYTF
CDR3nt: TGTGCCATCAGTGATGGGGCAGGGATAGGCTACACCTTC
d_gene: .
abundance: once
j_gene: TRBJ1-2
v_gene: TRBV6-1

CDR3aa: CASSEVLGGRFEQYF
CDR3nt: TGTGCCAGCAGTGAAGTGTTAGGGGGAAGATTCGAGCAGTACTTC
d_gene: .
abundance: many
j_gene: TRBJ2-7
v_gene: TRBV6-1

CDR3aa: CASSPWTGPNTEAFF
CDR3nt: TGCGCCAGCAGCCCCTGGACAGGGCCGAACACTGAAGCTTTCTTT
d_gene: TRBD1
abundance: many
j_gene: TRBJ1-1
v_gene: TRBV5-1

CDR3aa: CAWTYSPGTAPRNTESFF
CDR3nt: TGTGCCTGGACCTATTCACCCGGGACAGCACCTCGAAACACTGAATCTTTCTTT
d_gene: TRBD1
abundance: .
j_gene: TRBJ1-1
v_gene: TRBV30

CDR3aa: CASTQGYNEQYF
CDR3nt: TGTGCCAGCACTCAGGGTTACAACGAGCAGTACTTC
d_gene: .
abundance: many
j_gene: TRBJ2-7
v_gene: TRBV28